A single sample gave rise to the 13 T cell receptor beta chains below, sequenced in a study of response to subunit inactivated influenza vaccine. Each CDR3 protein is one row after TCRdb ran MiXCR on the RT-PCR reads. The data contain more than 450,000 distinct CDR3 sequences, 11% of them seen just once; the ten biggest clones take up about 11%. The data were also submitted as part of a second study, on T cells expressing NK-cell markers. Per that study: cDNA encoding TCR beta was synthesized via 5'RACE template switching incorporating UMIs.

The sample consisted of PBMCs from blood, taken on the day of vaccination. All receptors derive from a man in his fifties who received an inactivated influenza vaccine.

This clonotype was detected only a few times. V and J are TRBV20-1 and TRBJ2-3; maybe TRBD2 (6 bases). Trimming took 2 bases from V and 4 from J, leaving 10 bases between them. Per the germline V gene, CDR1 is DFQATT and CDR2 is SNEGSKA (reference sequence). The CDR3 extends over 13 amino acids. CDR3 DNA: TGCAGTGCTAGATACGGGAGTGCAGATACGCAGTATTTT. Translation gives CSARYGSADTQYF.

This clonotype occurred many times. CDR3 in amino acids: CASRQRNEKLFF. The CDR3 DNA reads as TGTGCCAGCCGTCAGAGAAATGAAAAACTGTTTTTT. The chain joins TRBV12-3 or TRBV12-4 to TRBJ1-4, with D unclear. CDR3 length: 12 residues. V was pared by 8 bases and J by 5 bases, with 9 bases between.

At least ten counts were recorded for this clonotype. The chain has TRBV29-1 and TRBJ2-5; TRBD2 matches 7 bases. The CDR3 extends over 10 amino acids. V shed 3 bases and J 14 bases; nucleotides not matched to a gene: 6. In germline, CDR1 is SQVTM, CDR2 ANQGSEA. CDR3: CSVDKGGSYF. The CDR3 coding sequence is TGCAGCGTTGACAAGGGAGGGAGTTACTTC.

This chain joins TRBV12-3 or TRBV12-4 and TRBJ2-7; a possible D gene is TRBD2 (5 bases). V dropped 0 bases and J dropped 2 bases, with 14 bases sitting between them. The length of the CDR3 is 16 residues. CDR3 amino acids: CASSLALRRRTYEQYF. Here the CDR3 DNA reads TGTGCCAGCAGTTTAGCCCTTAGGAGGCGAACCTACGAGCAGTACTTC.

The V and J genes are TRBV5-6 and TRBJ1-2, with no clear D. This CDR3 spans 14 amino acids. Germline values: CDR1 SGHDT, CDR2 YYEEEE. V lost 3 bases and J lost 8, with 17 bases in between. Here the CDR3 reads CASSSRGNPPGYTF. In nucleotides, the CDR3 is TGTGCCAGCAGCTCCCGCGGGAACCCCCCGGGCTACACCTTC. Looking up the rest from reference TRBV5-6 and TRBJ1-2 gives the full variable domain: DAGVTQSPTHLIKTRGQQVTLRCSPKSGHDTVSWYQQALGQGPQFIFQYYEEEERQRGNFPDRFSGHQFPNYSSELNVNALLLGDSALYLCASSSRGNPPGYTFGSGTRLTVV.

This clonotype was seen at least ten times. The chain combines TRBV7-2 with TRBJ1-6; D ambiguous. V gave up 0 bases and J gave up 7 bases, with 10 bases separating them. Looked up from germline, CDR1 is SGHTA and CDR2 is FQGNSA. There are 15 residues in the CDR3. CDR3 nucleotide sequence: TGTGCCAGCAGCTTAGCGTATCACAGCAATTCACCCCTCCACTTT. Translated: CASSLAYHSNSPLHF.

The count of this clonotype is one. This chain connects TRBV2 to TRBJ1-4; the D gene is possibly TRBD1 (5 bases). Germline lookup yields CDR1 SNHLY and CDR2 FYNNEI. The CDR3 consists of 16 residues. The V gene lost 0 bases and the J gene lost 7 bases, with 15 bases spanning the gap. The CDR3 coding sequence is TGTGCCAGCAGTGAAGCGCTCGGGCACCAGGGTGAAAAACTGTTTTTT. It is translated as CASSEALGHQGEKLFF.

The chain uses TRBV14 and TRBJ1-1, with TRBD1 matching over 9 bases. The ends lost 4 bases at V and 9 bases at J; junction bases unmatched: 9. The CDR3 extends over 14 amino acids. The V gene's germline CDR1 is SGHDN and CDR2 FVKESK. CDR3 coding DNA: TGTGCCAGCAGCCTCACCGGGACAGGGAACCAAGCTTTCTTT. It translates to CASSLTGTGNQAFF.

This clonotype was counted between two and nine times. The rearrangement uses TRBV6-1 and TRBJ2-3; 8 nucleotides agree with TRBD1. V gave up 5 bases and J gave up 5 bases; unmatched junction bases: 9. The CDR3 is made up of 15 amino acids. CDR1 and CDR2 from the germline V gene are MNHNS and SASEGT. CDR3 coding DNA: TGTGCCAGCAGTAGATACCGGGACAGGAGAGATACGCAGTATTTT. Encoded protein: CASSRYRDRRDTQYF.

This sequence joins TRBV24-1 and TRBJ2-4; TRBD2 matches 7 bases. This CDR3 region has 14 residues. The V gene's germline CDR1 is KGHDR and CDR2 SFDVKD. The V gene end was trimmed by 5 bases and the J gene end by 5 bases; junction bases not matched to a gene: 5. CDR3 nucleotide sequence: TGTGCCACCAGTGGGGCGGGAGAGGAAAACATTCAGTACTTC. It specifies CATSGAGEENIQYF.

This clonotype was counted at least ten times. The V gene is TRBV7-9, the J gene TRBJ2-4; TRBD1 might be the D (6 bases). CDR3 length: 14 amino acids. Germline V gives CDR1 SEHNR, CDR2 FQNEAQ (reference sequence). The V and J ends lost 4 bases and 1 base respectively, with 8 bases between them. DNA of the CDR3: TGTGCCAGCAGCTCGGACAGCGCCAAAAACATTCAGTACTTC. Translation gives CASSSDSAKNIQYF. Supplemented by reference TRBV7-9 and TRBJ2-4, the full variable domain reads DTGVSQNPRHKITKRGQNVTFRCDPISEHNRLYWYRQTLGQGPEFLTYFQNEAQLEKSRLLSDRFSAERPKGSFSTLEIQRTEQGDSAMYLCASSSDSAKNIQYFGAGTRLSVL.

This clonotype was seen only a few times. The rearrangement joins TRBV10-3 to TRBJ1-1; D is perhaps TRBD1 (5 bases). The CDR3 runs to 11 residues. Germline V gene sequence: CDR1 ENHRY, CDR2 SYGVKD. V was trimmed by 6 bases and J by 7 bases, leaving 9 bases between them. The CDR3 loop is CAISSGGEAFF. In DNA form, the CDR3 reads TGTGCCATCAGCTCGGGGGGTGAAGCTTTCTTT.

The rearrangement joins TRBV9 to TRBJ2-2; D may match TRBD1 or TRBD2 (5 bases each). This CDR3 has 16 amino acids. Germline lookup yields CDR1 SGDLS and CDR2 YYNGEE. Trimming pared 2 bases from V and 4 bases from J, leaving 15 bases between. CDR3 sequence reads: CASSVLDGGGTGELFF. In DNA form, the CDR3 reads TGTGCCAGCAGCGTCCTGGACGGTGGGGGCACCGGGGAGCTGTTTTTT.